A single sample gave rise to the 13 T cell receptor beta chains below, sequenced in a study of T cell repertoires in cytomegalovirus infection. The antigens of these receptors remain unknown. A single record per CDR3 protein comes from TCRdb applying MiXCR to the reads. The sample holds about 570,000 distinct CDR3 sequences; roughly 42% are singletons and the top ten take around 46%. The starting material was cultured PBMCs, obtained from culture after CMV antigen stimulation. All receptors derive from a human donor in good health (CMV status not recorded). Some clones in this sample may be carry-over from other donors' samples.

This clonotype came up a few times. The chain carries TRBV7-6 and TRBJ2-3; 10 bases are a match to TRBD2. Trimming cost V 4 bases and J 6 bases; bases outside gene matches: 7. CDR1 is SGHVS and CDR2 is FNYEAQ in the germline V gene. The CDR3 contains 15 residues. The CDR3 spells CASSSLAGHTDTQYF. The CDR3 DNA reads as TGTGCCAGCAGCTCACTAGCGGGGCACACGGATACGCAGTATTTT. The whole variable domain, remainder taken from reference TRBV7-6 and TRBJ2-3, is GAGVSQSPRYKVTKRGQDVALRCDPISGHVSLYWYRQALGQGPEFLTYFNYEAQQDKSGLPNDRFSAERPEGSISTLTIQRTEQRDSAMYRCASSSLAGHTDTQYFGPGTRLTVL.

The chain has TRBV6-2 or TRBV6-3 and TRBJ2-7, with D perhaps matching TRBD2 (6 bases). Germline CDR1 reads MNHEY; CDR2 reads SVGEGT. Trimming took off 5 bases at V and 2 bases at J, with 13 bases between the two ends. The length of the CDR3 is 14 residues. In DNA, the CDR3 is TGTGCCAGCAGTACGGCGGGGTCCACCTACGAGCAGTACTTC. It is translated as CASSTAGSTYEQYF.

Ten or more counts support this clonotype. The chain employs TRBV7-2 and TRBJ1-5; the D is unclear. Germline V CDR1 and CDR2: SGHTA, FQGNSA. V was shortened by 5 bases and J by 2 bases, with 7 bases between the two germline ends. The CDR3 is 13 amino acids. In nucleotides, the CDR3 is TGTGCCAGCAGCCAAAGGGGCAATCAGCCCCAGCATTTT. Amino acids: CASSQRGNQPQHF.

This clonotype was observed many times. The chain employs TRBV7-2 and TRBJ1-2; D gene uncertain. The V gene lost 2 bases and the J gene lost 8 bases, with 15 bases spanning the gap. Germline loops: CDR1 SGHTA, CDR2 FQGNSA. The CDR3 runs to 14 residues. The CDR3 DNA follows: TGTGCCAGCAGCTTATCCTCCTGGGGTCGGGGCTACACCTTC. This encodes CASSLSSWGRGYTF.

The chain joins TRBV6-5 to TRBJ2-7; D might be TRBD1 or TRBD2, each matching 5 bases. The V gene lost 2 bases and the J gene lost 2 bases, with 10 bases spanning the gap. The CDR3 extends over 14 amino acids. Germline V gene lookup returns CDR1 MNHEY and CDR2 SVGAGI. The CDR3 bases are TGTGCCAGCAGTTACCTGGGACGCCCCTACGAGCAGTACTTC. It encodes CASSYLGRPYEQYF.

This chain connects TRBV6-5 to TRBJ1-6; TRBD1 aligns across 7 bases. Per the germline V gene, CDR1 is MNHEY and CDR2 is SVGAGI. CDR3 length: 15 residues. The trim removed 6 bases at V and 7 bases at J, leaving 9 bases unmatched. CDR3 sequence (DNA): TGTGCCAGCAGCCTCCGGGACAGTAAGAATTCACCCCTCCACTTT. Translation gives CASSLRDSKNSPLHF.

This clonotype was seen just once. This chain uses TRBV20-1 with TRBJ2-3; tentatively, D is TRBD1 (5 bases). Germline CDR1 is DFQATT and CDR2 is SNEGSKA (reference sequence). The CDR3 runs to 13 residues. Trimming took off 0 bases at V and 4 bases at J, with 8 bases between the two ends. This chain's CDR3 is CSARDSQADTQYF. The DNA of the CDR3 is TGCAGTGCTAGAGATTCACAGGCAGATACGCAGTATTTT.

The rearrangement uses TRBV6-2 or TRBV6-3 and TRBJ2-7, with D perhaps matching TRBD1 (6 bases). Germline CDR1 reads MNHEY; CDR2 reads SVGEGT. Trimming removed 2 bases from V and 2 bases from J, with 13 bases in between. This CDR3 is 15 amino acids long. CDR3 sequence reads: CASSYPHRDTYEQYF. In DNA, the CDR3 is TGTGCCAGCAGTTACCCCCACCGGGACACCTACGAGCAGTACTTC.

This clonotype was seen just once. The genes are TRBV28 and TRBJ1-5; TRBD1 matches at 8 bases. V lost 5 bases and J lost 6; bases outside the gene matches: 12. The CDR3 is 16 amino acids. The germline CDR1 and CDR2 sequences are MDHEN and SYDVKM. CDR3 residues: CASSPRPSGGLQPQHF. The DNA of the CDR3 is TGTGCCAGCAGTCCCCGACCATCAGGGGGCCTTCAGCCCCAGCATTTT. Full variable domain (missing parts from reference TRBV28 and TRBJ1-5): DVKVTQSSRYLVKRTGEKVFLECVQDMDHENMFWYRQDPGLGLRLIYFSYDVKMKEKGDIPEGYSVSREKKERFSLILESASTNQTSMYLCASSPRPSGGLQPQHFGDGTRLSIL.

The chain employs TRBV6-1 and TRBJ2-2; 9 bases line up with TRBD1. The CDR3 runs 13 residues. Germline trimming cut 11 bases from V and 2 bases from J; bases unmatched to any gene: 3. The germline gives CDR1 MNHNS, CDR2 SASEGT. CDR3 protein: CAGDRVNTGELFF. The CDR3 bases are TGTGCCGGGGACAGGGTAAACACCGGGGAGCTGTTTTTT.

This clonotype appeared a single time. The chain links TRBV7-2 to TRBJ2-5; D possibly corresponds to TRBD2 (6 bases). Trimming removed 3 bases at V and 0 bases at J, with 14 bases between. The CDR3 is 16 residues long. Germline V CDR1 and CDR2: SGHTA, FQGNSA. The CDR3 is CASSFPQVADQETQYF. As DNA, the CDR3 is TGTGCCAGCAGCTTCCCACAGGTAGCGGACCAAGAGACCCAGTACTTC.

On this clonotype itself: A much larger clone differs by one base, so this may be a read error. This sequence joins TRBV2 and TRBJ2-1; D is perhaps TRBD1 (5 bases). The V gene's germline CDR1 is SNHLY and CDR2 FYNNEI. Trimming removed 6 bases from V and 7 bases from J, with 7 bases in between. The CDR3 has 11 residues. The CDR3 is CASSAGNEQFF. The CDR3 coding sequence is TGTGCCAGCAGCGCAGGGAATGAGCAGTTCTTC.

This chain links TRBV6-1 with TRBJ2-7, with D possibly TRBD2 on 5 matching bases. The length of the CDR3 is 15 residues. Germline V CDR1 and CDR2: MNHNS, SASEGT. V was cut by 2 bases and J by 3 bases, with 14 bases left in between. The CDR3 here is CASSERTGLIYEQYF. The CDR3 region has the DNA TGTGCCAGCAGTGAAAGGACGGGGTTAATCTACGAGCAGTACTTC.